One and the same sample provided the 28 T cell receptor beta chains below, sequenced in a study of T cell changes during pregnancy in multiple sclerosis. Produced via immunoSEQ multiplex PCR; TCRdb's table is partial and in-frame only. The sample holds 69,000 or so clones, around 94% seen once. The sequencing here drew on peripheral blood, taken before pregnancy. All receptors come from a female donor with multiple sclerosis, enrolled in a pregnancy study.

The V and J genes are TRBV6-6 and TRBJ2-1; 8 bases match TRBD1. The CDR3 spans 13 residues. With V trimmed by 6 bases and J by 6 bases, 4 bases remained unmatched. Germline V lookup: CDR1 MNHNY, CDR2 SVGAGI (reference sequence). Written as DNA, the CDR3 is TGTGCCAGCAGAGACAGGGGAGGCAATGAGCAGTTCTTC. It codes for CASRDRGGNEQFF.

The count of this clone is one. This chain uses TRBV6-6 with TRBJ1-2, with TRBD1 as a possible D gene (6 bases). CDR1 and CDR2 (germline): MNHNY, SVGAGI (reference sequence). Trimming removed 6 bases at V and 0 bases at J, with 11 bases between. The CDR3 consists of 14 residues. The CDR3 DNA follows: TGTGCCAGCAGCCACGAGGGGGCTAACTATGGCTACACCTTC. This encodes CASSHEGANYGYTF.

The CDR3 protein is CASSVGRGREETQYF. DNA of the CDR3: TGTGCCAGCAGCGTAGGGCGCGGGAGGGAAGAGACCCAGTACTTC. The rearrangement joins TRBV9 to TRBJ2-5, with 9 bases that match TRBD2. The CDR3 is 15 residues long. Germline loops: CDR1 SGDLS, CDR2 YYNGEE. V dropped 0 bases and J dropped 3; count of bases not matched to a gene: 3.

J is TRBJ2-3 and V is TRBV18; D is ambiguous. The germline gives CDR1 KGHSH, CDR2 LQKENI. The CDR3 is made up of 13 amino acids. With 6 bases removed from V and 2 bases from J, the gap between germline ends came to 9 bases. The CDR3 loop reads CASSFIATDTQYF. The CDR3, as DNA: TGTGCCAGCTCCTTCATAGCCACAGATACGCAGTATTTT. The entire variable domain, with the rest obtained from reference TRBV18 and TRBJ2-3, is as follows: NAGVMQNPRHLVRRRGQEARLRCSPMKGHSHVYWYRQLPEEGLKFMVYLQKENIIDESGMPKERFSAEFPKEGPSILRIQQVVRGDSAAYFCASSFIATDTQYFGPGTRLTVL.

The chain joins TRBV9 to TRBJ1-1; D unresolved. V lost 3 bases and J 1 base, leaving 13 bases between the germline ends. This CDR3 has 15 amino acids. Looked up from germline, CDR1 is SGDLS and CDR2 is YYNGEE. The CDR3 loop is CASSEQDLPNTEAFF. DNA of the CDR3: TGTGCCAGCAGCGAGCAGGATCTACCGAACACTGAAGCTTTCTTT.

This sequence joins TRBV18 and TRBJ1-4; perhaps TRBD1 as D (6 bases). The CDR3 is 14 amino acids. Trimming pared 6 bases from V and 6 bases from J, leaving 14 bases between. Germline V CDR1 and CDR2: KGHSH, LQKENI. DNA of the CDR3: TGTGCCAGCTCCATAAACAGGGCAGATGAAAAACTGTTTTTT. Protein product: CASSINRADEKLFF. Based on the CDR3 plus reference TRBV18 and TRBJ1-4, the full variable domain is NAGVMQNPRHLVRRRGQEARLRCSPMKGHSHVYWYRQLPEEGLKFMVYLQKENIIDESGMPKERFSAEFPKEGPSILRIQQVVRGDSAAYFCASSINRADEKLFFGSGTQLSVL.

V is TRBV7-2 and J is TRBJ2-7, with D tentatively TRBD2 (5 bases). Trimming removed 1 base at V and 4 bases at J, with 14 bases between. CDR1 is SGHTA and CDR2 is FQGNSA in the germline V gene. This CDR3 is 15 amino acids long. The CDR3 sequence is CASSLVSGEKYEQYF. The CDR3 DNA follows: TGTGCCAGCAGCTTAGTATCCGGGGAGAAATACGAGCAGTACTTC.

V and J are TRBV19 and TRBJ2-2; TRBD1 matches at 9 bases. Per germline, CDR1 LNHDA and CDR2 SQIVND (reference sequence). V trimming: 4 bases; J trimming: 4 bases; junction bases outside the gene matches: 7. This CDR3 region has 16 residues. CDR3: CASSTGTGTITGELFF. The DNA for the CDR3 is TGTGCCAGTAGTACCGGGACAGGGACCATCACCGGGGAGCTGTTTTTT.

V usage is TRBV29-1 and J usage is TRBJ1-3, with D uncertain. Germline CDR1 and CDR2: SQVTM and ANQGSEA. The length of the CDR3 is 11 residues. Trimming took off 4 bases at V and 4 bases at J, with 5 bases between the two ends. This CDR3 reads CSVAEGNTIYF. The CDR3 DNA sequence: TGCAGCGTTGCGGAGGGAAACACCATATATTTT.

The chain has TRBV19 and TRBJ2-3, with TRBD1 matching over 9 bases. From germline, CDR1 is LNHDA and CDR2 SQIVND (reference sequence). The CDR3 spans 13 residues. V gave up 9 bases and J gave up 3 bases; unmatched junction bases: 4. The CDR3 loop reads CARPGQGTDTQYF. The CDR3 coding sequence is TGTGCCAGACCGGGACAGGGAACAGATACGCAGTATTTT.

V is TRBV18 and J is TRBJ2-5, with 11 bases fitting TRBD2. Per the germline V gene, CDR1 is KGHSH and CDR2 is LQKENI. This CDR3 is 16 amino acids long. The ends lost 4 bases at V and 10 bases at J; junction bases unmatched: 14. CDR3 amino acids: CASSLQTSGITGDQYF. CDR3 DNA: TGTGCCAGCTCACTCCAGACTAGCGGGATAACTGGAGACCAGTACTTC.

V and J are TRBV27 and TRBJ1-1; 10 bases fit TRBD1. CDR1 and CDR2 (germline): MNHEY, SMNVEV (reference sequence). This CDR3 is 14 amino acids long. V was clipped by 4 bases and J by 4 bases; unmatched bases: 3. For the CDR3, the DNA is TGTGCCAGCAGTTCGACAGGGGGCGTCACTGAAGCTTTCTTT. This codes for CASSSTGGVTEAFF.

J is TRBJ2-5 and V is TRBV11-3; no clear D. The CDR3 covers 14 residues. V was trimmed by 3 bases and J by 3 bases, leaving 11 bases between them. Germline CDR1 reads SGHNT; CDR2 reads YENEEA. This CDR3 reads CASSFLVEEETQYF. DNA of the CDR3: TGTGCCAGCAGCTTTCTTGTTGAGGAAGAGACCCAGTACTTC. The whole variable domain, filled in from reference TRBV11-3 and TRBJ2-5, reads EAGVVQSPRYKIIEKKQPVAFWCNPISGHNTLYWYLQNLGQGPELLIRYENEEAVDDSQLPKDRFSAERLKGVDSTLKIQPAELGDSAVYLCASSFLVEEETQYFGPGTRLLVL.

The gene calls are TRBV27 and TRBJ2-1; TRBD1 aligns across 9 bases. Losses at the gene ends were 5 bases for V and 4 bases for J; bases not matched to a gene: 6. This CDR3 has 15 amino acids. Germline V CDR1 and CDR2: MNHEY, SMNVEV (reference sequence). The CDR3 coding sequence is TGTGCCAGCAGTCTCAGCGGGACAGGGTACAATGAGCAGTTCTTC. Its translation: CASSLSGTGYNEQFF.

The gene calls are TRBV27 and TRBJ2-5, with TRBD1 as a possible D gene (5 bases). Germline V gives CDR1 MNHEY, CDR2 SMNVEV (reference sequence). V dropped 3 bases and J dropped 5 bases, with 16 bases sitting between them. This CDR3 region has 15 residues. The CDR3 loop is CASSFGHTRAETQYF. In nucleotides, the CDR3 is TGTGCCAGCAGTTTTGGACACACCAGGGCGGAGACCCAGTACTTC.

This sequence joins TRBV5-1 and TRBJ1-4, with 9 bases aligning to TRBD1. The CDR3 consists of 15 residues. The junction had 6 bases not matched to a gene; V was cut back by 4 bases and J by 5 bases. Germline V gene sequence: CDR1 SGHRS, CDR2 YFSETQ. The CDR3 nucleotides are TGCGCCAGCAGCGCCTACAGGGGGCGGAATGAAAAACTGTTTTTT. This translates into CASSAYRGRNEKLFF.

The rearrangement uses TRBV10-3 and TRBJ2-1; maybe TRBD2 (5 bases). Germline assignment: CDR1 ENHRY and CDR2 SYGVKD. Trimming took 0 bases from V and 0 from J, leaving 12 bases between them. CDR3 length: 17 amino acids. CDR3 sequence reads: CAISESKDSSSYNEQFF. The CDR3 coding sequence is TGTGCCATCAGTGAGTCCAAGGACTCAAGCTCCTACAATGAGCAGTTCTTC.

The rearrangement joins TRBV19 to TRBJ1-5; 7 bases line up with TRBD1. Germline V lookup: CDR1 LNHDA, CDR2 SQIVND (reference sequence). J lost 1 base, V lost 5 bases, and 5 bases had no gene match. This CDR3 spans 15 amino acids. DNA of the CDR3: TGTGCCAGTAGTCATACAGGGGCCAGCAATCAGCCCCAGCATTTT. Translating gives CASSHTGASNQPQHF.

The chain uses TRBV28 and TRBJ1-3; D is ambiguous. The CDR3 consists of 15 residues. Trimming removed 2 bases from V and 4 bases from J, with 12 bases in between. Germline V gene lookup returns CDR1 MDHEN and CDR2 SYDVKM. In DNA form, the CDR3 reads TGTGCCAGCAGTTTAGGCGGGCAGCAGGGAAACACCATATATTTT. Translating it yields CASSLGGQQGNTIYF.

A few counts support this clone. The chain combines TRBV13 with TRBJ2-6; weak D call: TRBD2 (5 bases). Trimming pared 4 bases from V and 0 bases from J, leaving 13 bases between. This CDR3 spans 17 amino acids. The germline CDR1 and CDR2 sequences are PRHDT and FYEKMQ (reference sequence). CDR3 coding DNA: TGTGCCAGCAGCTGGAGGCAGCACTACTCTGGGGCCAACGTCCTGACTTTC. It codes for CASSWRQHYSGANVLTF.

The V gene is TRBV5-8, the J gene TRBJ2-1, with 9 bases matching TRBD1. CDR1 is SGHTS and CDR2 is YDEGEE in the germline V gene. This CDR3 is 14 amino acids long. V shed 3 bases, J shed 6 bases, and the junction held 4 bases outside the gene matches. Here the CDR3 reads CASSWDRVGNEQFF. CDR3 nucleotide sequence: TGTGCCAGCAGCTGGGACAGGGTGGGCAATGAGCAGTTCTTC.

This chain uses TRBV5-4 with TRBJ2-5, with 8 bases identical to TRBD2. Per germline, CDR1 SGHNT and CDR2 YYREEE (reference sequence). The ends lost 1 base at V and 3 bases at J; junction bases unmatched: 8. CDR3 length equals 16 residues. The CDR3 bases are TGTGCCAGCAGCTTGAAACTAACTAGCGGAAAAGAGACCCAGTACTTC. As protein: CASSLKLTSGKETQYF.

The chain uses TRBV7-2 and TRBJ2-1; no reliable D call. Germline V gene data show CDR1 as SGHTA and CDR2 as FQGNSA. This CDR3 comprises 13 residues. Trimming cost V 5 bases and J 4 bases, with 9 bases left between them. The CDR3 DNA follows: TGTGCCAGCAGCCCTAGTCGGTACAATGAGCAGTTCTTC. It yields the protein CASSPSRYNEQFF.

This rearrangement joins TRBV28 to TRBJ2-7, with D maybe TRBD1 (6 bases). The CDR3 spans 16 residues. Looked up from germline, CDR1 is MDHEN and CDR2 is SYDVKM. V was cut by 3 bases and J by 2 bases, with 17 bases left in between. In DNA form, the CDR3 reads TGTGCCAGCAGTTTCCCCCGGGACATTAGTACCTACGAGCAGTACTTC. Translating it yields CASSFPRDISTYEQYF.

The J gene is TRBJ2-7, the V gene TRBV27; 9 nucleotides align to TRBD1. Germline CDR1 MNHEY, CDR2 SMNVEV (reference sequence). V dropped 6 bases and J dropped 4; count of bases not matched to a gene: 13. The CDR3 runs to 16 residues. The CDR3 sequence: CASRPGSFDRGYEQYF. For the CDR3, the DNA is TGTGCCAGCAGACCTGGAAGCTTCGACAGGGGGTACGAGCAGTACTTC.

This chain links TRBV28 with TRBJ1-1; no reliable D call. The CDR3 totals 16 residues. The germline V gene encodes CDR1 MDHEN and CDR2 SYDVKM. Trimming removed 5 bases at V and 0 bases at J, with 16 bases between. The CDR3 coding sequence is TGTGCCAGCAGTCTTAACGACTTACTAATGAACACTGAAGCTTTCTTT. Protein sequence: CASSLNDLLMNTEAFF.

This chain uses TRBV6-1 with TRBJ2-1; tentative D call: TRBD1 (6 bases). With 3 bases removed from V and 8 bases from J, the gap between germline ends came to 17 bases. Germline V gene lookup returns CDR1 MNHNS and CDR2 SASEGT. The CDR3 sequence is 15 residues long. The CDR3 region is CASSEDRMEFYEQFF. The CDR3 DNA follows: TGTGCCAGCAGTGAGGACAGAATGGAGTTTTATGAGCAGTTCTTC.

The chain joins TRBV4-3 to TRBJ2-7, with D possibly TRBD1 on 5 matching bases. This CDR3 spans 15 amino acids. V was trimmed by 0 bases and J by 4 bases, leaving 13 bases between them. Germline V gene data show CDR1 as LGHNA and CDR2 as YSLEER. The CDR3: CASSQDRVNGYEQYF. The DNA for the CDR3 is TGCGCCAGCAGCCAAGACAGGGTCAATGGTTACGAGCAGTACTTC.